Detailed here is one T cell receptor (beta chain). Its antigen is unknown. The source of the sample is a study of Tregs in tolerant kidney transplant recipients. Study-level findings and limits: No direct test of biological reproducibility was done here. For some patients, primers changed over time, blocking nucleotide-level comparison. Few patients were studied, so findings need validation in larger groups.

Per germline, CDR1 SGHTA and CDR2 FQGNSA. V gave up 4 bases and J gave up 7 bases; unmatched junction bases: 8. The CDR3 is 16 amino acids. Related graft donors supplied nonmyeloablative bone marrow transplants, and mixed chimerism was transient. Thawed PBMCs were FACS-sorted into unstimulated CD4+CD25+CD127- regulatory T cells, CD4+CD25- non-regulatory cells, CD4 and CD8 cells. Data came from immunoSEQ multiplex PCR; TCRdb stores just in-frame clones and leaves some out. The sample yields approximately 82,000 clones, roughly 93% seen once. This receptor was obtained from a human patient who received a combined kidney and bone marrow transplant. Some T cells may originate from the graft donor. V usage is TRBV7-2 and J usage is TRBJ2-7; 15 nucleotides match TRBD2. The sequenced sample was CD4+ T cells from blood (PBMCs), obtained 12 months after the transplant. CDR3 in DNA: TGTGCCAGCAGCTCAAGGACTAGCGGGAGGGGGGAGGAGCAGTACTTC. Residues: CASSSRTSGRGEEQYF.